This T cell receptor beta chain was documented in a study of PD-L1 blockade in urothelial cancer (TCRdb year 2017). Broadly, across the study: All patients started therapy in about 2014 and received atezolizumab 1,200 mg intravenously every 3 weeks. About nine tenths of the roughly 29 patients were males with bladder-origin urothelial cancer, and about 60% of the roughly 30 reported a prior smoking history. An ECOG performance status of 0 or 1 was recorded for the patients, and 0 to 3 prior chemotherapy regimens had been received by the patients. Blood samples were analyzed at 3 weeks after treatment start (second dose) and at 6 weeks after treatment start. Blood samples gave a median of about 150,000 T cells and tens of thousands of unique TCRs, with a median clonality of 0.080. Somatic, immune and clinical correlates of response to PD-L1 blockade with atezolizumab in urothelial cancer were the focus of an exploratory multi-omic analysis. Pretreatment tumor samples, along with matched peripheral blood serially collected before and after atezolizumab treatment, were subjected to TCR sequencing. Durable clinical benefit meant progression-free survival longer than 6 months, and TCR features were also tested against progression-free and overall survival. Whole exome sequencing and RNA sequencing of pretreatment tumors were performed alongside TCR sequencing in the same patients. Several patients achieved durable clinical benefit and approximately 20 did not. Under 30 patients had pretreatment blood TCR-seq, some 24 had at least one posttreatment blood collection, and some 24 had tumor TCR-seq.

A note on this clone: Its antigen remains undetermined. Base qualities were left out, and no much larger clone turns up one base away.

The cohort included under 35 patients with locally advanced or metastatic urothelial carcinoma who were treated at Memorial Sloan Kettering on a trial protocol. Peripheral blood mononuclear cells were collected pretreatment and during treatment, with between 1 and 8 total time points per patient. The Qiagen DNeasy Blood extraction kit was used to purify genomic DNA from total PBMCs and from tumor samples. Collected pretreatment and during treatment, PBMCs were isolated and stored as previously described. Synthetic TCR analog templates were spiked into each PCR so that absolute template abundance could be estimated from read counts. The immunoSEQ assay was used to amplify TCRbeta CDR3 regions from genomic DNA with bias-controlled V and J gene primers. Sequencing of rearranged TCRbeta segments was performed at approximately 20X coverage. Processing in the source paper ran as follows. Clustering was used to correct sequencing errors, and CDR3s were annotated against IMGT to assign V, D and J genes. Downstream analyses used only productive TCRbeta rearrangements, leaving out any out-of-frame or stop-codon sequences. Clonality was calculated as one minus the Shannon entropy normalized by the log of the number of unique productive sequences. Clones differing between time points or between blood and tumor were identified using Fisher's exact test with Benjamini-Hochberg correction, with an adjusted p below 0.01 applied as the threshold. Sourced from immuneACCESS, this table was stored by TCRdb with only in-frame sequences that have V and J called. A share of the clones is absent; for the studies checked, an unresolved V gene accounts for under half, and the remainder has no known explanation. V and J calls and clone size are given by that table; D and trimming were obtained from the DNA. The sample contains some 20,000 clones, around 88% of them found a single time. Around 3.5% of the sample belongs to the ten largest clones.

The CDR3 numbers 15 residues from cysteine through phenylalanine. Only the CDR3 region is kept as DNA, spanning 45 bases read in frame from base 1. V is pared back by 5 bases and J by 0 bases, with 10 bases lying between the germline termini. Taken from the germline V gene, the CDR1 and CDR2 loops are SGHTA and FQGNSA. What the research found in general, with its limitations: Because the sample size was small (n of about 30) and many exploratory analyses were performed, the results are intended to be hypothesis-generating. Greater expansion of tumor-associated TCR clones in peripheral blood 3 weeks after the start of treatment was observed in patients with durable benefit (n ≈ 22, p = 0.022). Improved progression-free and overall survival was found to be associated with pretreatment peripheral blood TCR clonality below the median.

This chain is built from TRBV7-2 and TRBJ2-2; TRBD1 is a possible D gene, resting on 5 matching bases. The input for sequencing was PBMCs, taken around atezolizumab (anti-PD-L1) treatment. This clonotype was obtained from a man aged 50-59 years with urothelial cancer. The base sequence is TGTGCCAGCAGCATAGAGACAGCGAACACCGGGGAGCTGTTTTTT. Its translation reads: CASSIETANTGELFF.